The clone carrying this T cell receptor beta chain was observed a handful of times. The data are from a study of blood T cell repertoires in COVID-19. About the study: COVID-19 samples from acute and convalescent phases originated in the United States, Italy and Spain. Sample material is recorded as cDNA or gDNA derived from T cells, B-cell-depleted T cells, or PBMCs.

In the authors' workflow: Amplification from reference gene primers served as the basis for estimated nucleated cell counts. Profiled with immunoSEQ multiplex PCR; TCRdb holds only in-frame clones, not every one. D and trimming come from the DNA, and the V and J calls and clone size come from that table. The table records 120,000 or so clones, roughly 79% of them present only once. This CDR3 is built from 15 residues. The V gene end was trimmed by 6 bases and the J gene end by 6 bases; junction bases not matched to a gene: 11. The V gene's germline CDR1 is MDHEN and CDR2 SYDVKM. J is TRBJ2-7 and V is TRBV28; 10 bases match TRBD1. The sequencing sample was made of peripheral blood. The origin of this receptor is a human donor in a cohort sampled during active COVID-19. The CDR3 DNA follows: TGTGCCAGCAGACCGAACCGGGACAGGGGAAGCGAGCAGTACTTC. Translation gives CASRPNRDRGSEQYF.